The 15 T cell receptor beta chains listed next were all sequenced from one sample in a study of T cell responses to AZD1222 COVID-19 vaccine. This table comes from immunoSEQ multiplex PCR, and its TCRdb copy is limited to in-frame clones, with some not included. Among under 130,000 clones, 70% to 90% were seen once, and the ten largest hold around 2.5%. The source material was peripheral blood, sampled on day 0 of AZD1222 vaccination. These receptors were taken from an adult in good health.

The V call is TRBV29-1, the J call TRBJ2-3; 7 bases align to TRBD1. V was clipped by 7 bases and J by 2 bases; unmatched bases: 9. This CDR3 region has 14 residues. The germline V gene encodes CDR1 SQVTM and CDR2 ANQGSEA. The CDR3 spells CSARDSVATDTQYF. DNA for the CDR3: TGCAGCGCTCGGGACAGCGTGGCCACAGATACGCAGTATTTT.

The V call is TRBV5-1, the J call TRBJ1-4; possible D gene TRBD1, 6 bases. V was cut by 0 bases and J by 7 bases, with 16 bases left in between. The CDR3 loop spans 16 amino acids. From germline, CDR1 is SGHRS and CDR2 YFSETQ. Here the CDR3 DNA reads TGCGCCAGCAGCTTGGCCGGTCGGGGGGCAGGTGAAAAACTGTTTTTT. Translating it yields CASSLAGRGAGEKLFF.

V gene TRBV7-9 combines with J gene TRBJ1-3; maybe TRBD1 (5 bases). Germline-derived CDR1 and CDR2 are SEHNR and FQNEAQ (reference sequence). V was cut by 1 base and J by 2 bases, with 9 bases left in between. This CDR3 has 15 amino acids. For the CDR3, the DNA is TGTGCCAGCAGCTTAGATCGACAGCCTGGAAACACCATATATTTT. It specifies CASSLDRQPGNTIYF.

This chain joins TRBV28 and TRBJ2-3; possibly TRBD2 for D (5 bases). Germline CDR1 MDHEN, CDR2 SYDVKM. The V end lost 10 bases, the J end lost 1 base, and 12 bases lay between the germline ends. This CDR3 comprises 13 residues. CDR3 protein: CAISKRGTDTQYF. CDR3 nucleotides: TGTGCCATCTCGAAGAGGGGCACAGATACGCAGTATTTT.

V gene TRBV11-2 combines with J gene TRBJ1-2; possible D gene TRBD1, 6 bases. V was shortened by 0 bases and J by 6 bases, with 14 bases between the two germline ends. Germline values: CDR1 SGHAT, CDR2 FQNNGV. This CDR3 has 15 amino acids. CDR3 sequence reads: CASSLEFQGTDGYTF. CDR3 nucleotides: TGTGCCAGCAGCTTAGAGTTTCAGGGGACGGATGGCTACACCTTC.

The chain recombines TRBV6-2 or TRBV6-3 with TRBJ2-5; no clear D gene. The CDR3 sequence is 13 residues long. V lost 4 bases to trimming and J lost 7 bases, with 13 bases between them. Germline V gives CDR1 MNHEY, CDR2 SVGEGT. CDR3 DNA: TGTGCCAGCAGTTCAGTGACGATCGGGACCCAGTACTTC. Protein sequence: CASSSVTIGTQYF.

This clone appeared a single time. The rearrangement links TRBV27 to TRBJ2-1; 9 bases are a match to TRBD1. After removal of 6 bases from V and 4 bases from J, the junction contained 13 bases not matched to a gene. The CDR3 is 17 amino acids. Germline V CDR1 and CDR2: MNHEY, SMNVEV (reference sequence). CDR3 residues: CASSTTNRGQLYNEQFF. In nucleotides, the CDR3 is TGTGCCAGCAGCACAACAAACAGGGGGCAATTGTACAATGAGCAGTTCTTC.

The J gene is TRBJ1-2, the V gene TRBV25-1; D is perhaps TRBD1 (6 bases). Germline V CDR1 and CDR2: MGHDK, SYGVNS. This CDR3 comprises 13 residues. V shed 8 bases and J shed 8 bases, with 18 bases lying between them. CDR3 sequence: CASATSQGRGYTF. CDR3 in DNA: TGTGCCAGCGCTACTTCACAGGGAAGGGGCTACACCTTC.

The CDR3 coding sequence is TGTGCCAGCAGTTCCCCGGGGAACACCGGGGAGCTGTTTTTT. The encoded protein is CASSSPGNTGELFF. The chain has TRBV28 and TRBJ2-2; D unresolved. Per the germline V gene, CDR1 is MDHEN and CDR2 is SYDVKM. This CDR3 comprises 14 residues. Trimming removed 4 bases from V and 1 base from J, with 7 bases in between.

This clone was seen just once. CDR3 region: CASNPTDRGNSPLHF. DNA of the CDR3: TGTGCCAGCAACCCGACGGACAGGGGGAATTCACCCCTCCACTTT. This chain joins TRBV5-6 and TRBJ1-6, with 10 bases fitting TRBD1. This CDR3 has 15 amino acids. The V gene end was trimmed by 6 bases and the J gene end by 7 bases; junction bases not matched to a gene: 7. Germline V gives CDR1 SGHDT, CDR2 YYEEEE.

This clone has just one count. V is TRBV7-2 and J is TRBJ2-1; unclear D gene. Per germline, CDR1 SGHTA and CDR2 FQGNSA. V shed 3 bases and J shed 5 bases, with 8 bases lying between them. The CDR3 runs to 13 residues. The chain's CDR3 is CASSFNRDNEQFF. CDR3 DNA sequence: TGTGCCAGCAGCTTTAACAGAGACAATGAGCAGTTCTTC. Full variable domain (outside the CDR3, taken from reference TRBV7-2 and TRBJ2-1): GAGVSQSPSNKVTEKGKDVELRCDPISGHTALYWYRQSLGQGLEFLIYFQGNSAPDKSGLPSDRFSAERTGGSVSTLTIQRTQQEDSAVYLCASSFNRDNEQFFGPGTRLTVL.

V gene TRBV27 combines with J gene TRBJ2-3; D tentatively fits TRBD1 or TRBD2 (5 bases each). Germline V gene lookup returns CDR1 MNHEY and CDR2 SMNVEV (reference sequence). CDR3 length: 14 amino acids. Between the trimmed V and J ends, which lost 6 bases and 3 bases, there was a span of 13 bases. This CDR3 reads CASSAPGRTDTQYF. In nucleotides, the CDR3 is TGTGCCAGCAGCGCCCCGGGACGGACAGATACGCAGTATTTT.

This clone showed up just once. The gene calls are TRBV20-1 and TRBJ2-5; the D is unclear. Germline V gives CDR1 DFQATT, CDR2 SNEGSKA (reference sequence). The CDR3 is 11 amino acids. With 4 bases removed from V and 3 bases from J, the gap between germline ends came to 6 bases. CDR3: CSAIDKETQYF. CDR3 nucleotides: TGCAGTGCTATTGACAAAGAGACCCAGTACTTC.

This chain joins TRBV7-8 and TRBJ1-5; tentative D call: TRBD1 (5 bases). CDR1 and CDR2 (germline): SGHVS, FQNEAQ. The germline V and J ends were trimmed by 5 bases and 6 bases, with 17 bases remaining between them. This CDR3 has 15 amino acids. CDR3 sequence: CASSALGLQGQPQHF. The CDR3 DNA reads TGTGCCAGCAGCGCCTTGGGGCTTCAGGGTCAGCCCCAGCATTTT. Combining the CDR3 with reference TRBV7-8 and TRBJ1-5 gives the whole variable domain GAGVSQSPRYKVAKRGQDVALRCDPISGHVSLFWYQQALGQGPEFLTYFQNEAQLDKSGLPSDRFFAERPEGSVSTLKIQRTQQEDSAVYLCASSALGLQGQPQHFGDGTRLSIL.

This rearrangement joins TRBV18 to TRBJ2-7; D assignment may be TRBD1 or TRBD2 (6 bases each). Trimming took 4 bases from V and 5 from J, leaving 18 bases between them. The CDR3 consists of 15 residues. The germline gives CDR1 KGHSH, CDR2 LQKENI. The CDR3 region is CASSQTRGPQNEQYF. CDR3 in DNA: TGTGCCAGCTCACAAACTCGGGGGCCACAGAACGAGCAGTACTTC.